This record covers a single TCR beta chain. The sample comes from a study of blood T cell repertoires in COVID-19. Study context: In each case, the material was cDNA or gDNA derived from T cells, B-cell-depleted T cells, or PBMCs.

In terms of age and location, participants ranged from roughly 18 to 90 years and lived in around 22 US areas. Source study methods: By means of reference gene primer amplification, nucleated cell counts were estimated. TCRdb's copy holds only in-frame clones and misses some; the assay was immunoSEQ multiplex PCR. V, J and clone size are taken as reported in that table, and D and trimming were inferred from the DNA itself. The table has some 190,000 clones, about 82% seen once; the top ten hold about 6%. Unmatched junction bases numbered 6, after V lost 7 bases and J lost 3 bases. Germline CDR1 SQVTM, CDR2 ANQGSEA. The CDR3 is 12 residues long.

What was sequenced was PBMCs or T cells enriched from blood (not recorded which). The chain is built from TRBV29-1 and TRBJ2-7; 7 nucleotides match TRBD2. The clonotype originates from a man aged 35-49 years with acute COVID-19. The CDR3 reads CSAAERGYEQYF. The CDR3 DNA follows: TGCAGCGCCGCCGAGCGGGGCTACGAGCAGTACTTC.